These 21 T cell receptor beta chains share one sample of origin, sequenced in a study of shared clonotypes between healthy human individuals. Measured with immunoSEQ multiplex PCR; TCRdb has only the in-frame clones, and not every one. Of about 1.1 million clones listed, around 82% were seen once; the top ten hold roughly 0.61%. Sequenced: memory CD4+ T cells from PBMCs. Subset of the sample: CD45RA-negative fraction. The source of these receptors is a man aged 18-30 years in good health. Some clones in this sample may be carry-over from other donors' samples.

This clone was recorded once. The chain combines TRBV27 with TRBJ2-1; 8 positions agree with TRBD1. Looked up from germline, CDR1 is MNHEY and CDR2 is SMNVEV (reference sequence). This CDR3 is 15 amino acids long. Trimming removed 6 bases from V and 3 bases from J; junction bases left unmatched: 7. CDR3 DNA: TGTGCCAGCAGCCACGACAGGGGTTACTACAATGAGCAGTTCTTC. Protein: CASSHDRGYYNEQFF.

CDR3 loop: CASRLPTGPYEQYF. The DNA of the CDR3 is TGTGCCAGCAGACTTCCTACAGGGCCCTACGAGCAGTACTTC. The chain recombines TRBV28 with TRBJ2-7; possible D gene TRBD1, 6 bases. V lost 6 bases to trimming and J lost 2 bases, with 14 bases between them. The length of the CDR3 is 14 residues. Looked up from germline, CDR1 is MDHEN and CDR2 is SYDVKM.

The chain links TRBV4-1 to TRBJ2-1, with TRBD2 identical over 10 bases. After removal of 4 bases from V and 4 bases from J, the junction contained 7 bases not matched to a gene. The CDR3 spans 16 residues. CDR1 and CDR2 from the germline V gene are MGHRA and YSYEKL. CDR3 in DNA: TGCGCCAGCAGCCGCGGACTAGCGGACGCTTACAATGAGCAGTTCTTC. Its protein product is CASSRGLADAYNEQFF.

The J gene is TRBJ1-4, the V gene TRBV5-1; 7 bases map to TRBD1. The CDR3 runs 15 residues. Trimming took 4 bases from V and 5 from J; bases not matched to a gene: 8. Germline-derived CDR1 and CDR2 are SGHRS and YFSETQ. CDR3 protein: CASSLQGTENEKLFF. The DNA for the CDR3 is TGCGCCAGCAGCCTCCAAGGGACAGAGAATGAAAAACTGTTTTTT.

The CDR3 DNA sequence: TGTGCCAGTAGACCACCAAGCCTGCAGGGTCTTAAGCATGGCTACACCTTC. This translates into CASRPPSLQGLKHGYTF. The chain combines TRBV19 with TRBJ1-2, with D perhaps TRBD1 (5 bases). Germline values: CDR1 LNHDA, CDR2 SQIVND (reference sequence). CDR3 length: 17 residues. V lost 6 bases and J 6 bases, leaving 26 bases between the germline ends.

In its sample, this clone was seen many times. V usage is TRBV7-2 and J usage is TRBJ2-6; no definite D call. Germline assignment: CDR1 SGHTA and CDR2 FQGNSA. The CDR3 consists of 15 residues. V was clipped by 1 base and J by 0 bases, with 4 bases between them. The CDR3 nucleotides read TGTGCCAGCAGCTTAGAGAGCTCTGGGGCCAACGTCCTGACTTTC. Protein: CASSLESSGANVLTF.

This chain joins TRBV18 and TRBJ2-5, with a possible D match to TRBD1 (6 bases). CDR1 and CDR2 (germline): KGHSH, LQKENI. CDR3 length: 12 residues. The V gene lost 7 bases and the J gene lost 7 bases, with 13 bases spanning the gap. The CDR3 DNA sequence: TGTGCCAGCTACAGGGTGTCGGGGACCCAGTACTTC. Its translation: CASYRVSGTQYF. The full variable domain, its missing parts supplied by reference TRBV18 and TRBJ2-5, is NAGVMQNPRHLVRRRGQEARLRCSPMKGHSHVYWYRQLPEEGLKFMVYLQKENIIDESGMPKERFSAEFPKEGPSILRIQQVVRGDSAAYFCASYRVSGTQYFGPGTRLLVL.

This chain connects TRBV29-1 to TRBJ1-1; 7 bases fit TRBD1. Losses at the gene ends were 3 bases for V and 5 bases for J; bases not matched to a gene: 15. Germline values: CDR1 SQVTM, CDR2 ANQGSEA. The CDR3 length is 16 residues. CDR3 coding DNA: TGCAGCGTTGACTTTCGGTTAACAGGGGCTGGGACTGAAGCTTTCTTT. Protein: CSVDFRLTGAGTEAFF.

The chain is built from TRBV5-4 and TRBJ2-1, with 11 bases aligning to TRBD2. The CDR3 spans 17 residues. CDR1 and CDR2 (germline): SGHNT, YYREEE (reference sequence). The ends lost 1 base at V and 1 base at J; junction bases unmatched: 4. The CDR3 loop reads CASSLTSGSESYNEQFF. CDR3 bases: TGTGCCAGCAGCTTGACTAGCGGGAGTGAGTCCTACAATGAGCAGTTCTTC.

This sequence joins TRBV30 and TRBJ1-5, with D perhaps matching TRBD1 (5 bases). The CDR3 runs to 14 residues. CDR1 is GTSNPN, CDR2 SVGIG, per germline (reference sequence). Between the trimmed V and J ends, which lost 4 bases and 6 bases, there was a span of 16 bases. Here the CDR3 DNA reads TGTGCCTGGAATGAGGGATTCGGGGGTCAGCCCCAGCATTTT. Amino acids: CAWNEGFGGQPQHF.

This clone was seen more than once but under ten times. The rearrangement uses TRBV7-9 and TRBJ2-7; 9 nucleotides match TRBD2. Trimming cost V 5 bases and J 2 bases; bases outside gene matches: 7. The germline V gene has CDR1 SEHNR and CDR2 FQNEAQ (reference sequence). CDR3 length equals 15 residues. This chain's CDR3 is CASSPGASGTYEQYF. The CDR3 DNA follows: TGTGCCAGCAGCCCCGGAGCTAGCGGGACCTACGAGCAGTACTTC.

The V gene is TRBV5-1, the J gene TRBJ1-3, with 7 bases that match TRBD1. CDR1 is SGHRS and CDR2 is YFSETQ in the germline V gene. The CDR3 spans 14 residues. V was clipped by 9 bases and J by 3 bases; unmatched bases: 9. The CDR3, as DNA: TGCGCCACCAAAAGGACAGGAGATGGAAACACCATATATTTT. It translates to CATKRTGDGNTIYF.

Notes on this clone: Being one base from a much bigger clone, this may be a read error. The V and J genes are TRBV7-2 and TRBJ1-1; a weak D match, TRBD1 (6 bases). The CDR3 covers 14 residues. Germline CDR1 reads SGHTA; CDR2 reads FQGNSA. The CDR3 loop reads CASSPGQLTLEASF. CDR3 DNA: TGTGCCAGCAGCCCAGGACAGCTTACCTTGGAAGCTTCCTTT.

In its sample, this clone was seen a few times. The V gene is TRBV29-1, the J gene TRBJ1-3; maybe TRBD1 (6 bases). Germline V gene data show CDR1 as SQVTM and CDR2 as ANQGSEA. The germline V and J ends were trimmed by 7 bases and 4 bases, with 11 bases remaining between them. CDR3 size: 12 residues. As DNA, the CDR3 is TGCAGCGGTACAGGGATGGGAAACACCATATATTTT. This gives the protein CSGTGMGNTIYF.

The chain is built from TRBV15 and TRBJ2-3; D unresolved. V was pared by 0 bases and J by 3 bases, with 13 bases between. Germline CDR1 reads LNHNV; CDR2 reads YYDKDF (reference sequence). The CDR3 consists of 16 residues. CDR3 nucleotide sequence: TGTGCCACCAGCAGAGATTTTGGTGACGGGACAGATACGCAGTATTTT. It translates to CATSRDFGDGTDTQYF.

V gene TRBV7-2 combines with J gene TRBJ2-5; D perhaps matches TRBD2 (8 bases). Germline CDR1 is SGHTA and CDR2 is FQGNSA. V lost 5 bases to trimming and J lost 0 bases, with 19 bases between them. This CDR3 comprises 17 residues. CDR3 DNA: TGTGCCAGCAGCCGCACGGGAGGGACAGCGTACCAAGAGACCCAGTACTTC. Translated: CASSRTGGTAYQETQYF.

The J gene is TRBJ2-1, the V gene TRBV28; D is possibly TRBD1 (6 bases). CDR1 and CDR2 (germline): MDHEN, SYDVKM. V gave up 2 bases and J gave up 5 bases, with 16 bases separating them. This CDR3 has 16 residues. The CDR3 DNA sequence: TGTGCCAGCAGTTTAGCAGGGGCCCTCCGTGACAATGAGCAGTTCTTC. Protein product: CASSLAGALRDNEQFF.

This chain's CDR3 is CASSVAPAGGTDTQYF. CDR3 bases: TGTGCCAGCAGCGTCGCCCCCGCTGGAGGGACAGATACGCAGTATTTT. V is TRBV9 and J is TRBJ2-3; perhaps TRBD2 as D (6 bases). Trimming took off 2 bases at V and 3 bases at J, with 16 bases between the two ends. This CDR3 has 16 residues. Germline lookup yields CDR1 SGDLS and CDR2 YYNGEE. Using reference TRBV9 and TRBJ2-3 for the parts outside the CDR3, the full variable domain is DSGVTQTPKHLITATGQRVTLRCSPRSGDLSVYWYQQSLDQGLQFLIQYYNGEERAKGNILERFSAQQFPDLHSELNLSSLELGDSALYFCASSVAPAGGTDTQYFGPGTRLTVL.

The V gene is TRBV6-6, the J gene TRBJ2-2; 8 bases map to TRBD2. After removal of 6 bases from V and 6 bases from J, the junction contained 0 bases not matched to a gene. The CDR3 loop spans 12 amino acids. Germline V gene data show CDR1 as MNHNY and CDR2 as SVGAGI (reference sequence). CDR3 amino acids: CASRRGAGELFF. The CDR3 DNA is TGTGCCAGCAGGCGGGGGGCCGGGGAGCTGTTTTTT.

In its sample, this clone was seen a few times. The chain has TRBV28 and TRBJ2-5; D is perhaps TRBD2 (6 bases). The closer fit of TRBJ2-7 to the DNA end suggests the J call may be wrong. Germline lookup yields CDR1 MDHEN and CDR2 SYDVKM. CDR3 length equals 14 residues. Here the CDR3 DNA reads TGTGCCAGCATCGGGAGAGGCGGGGCCTACGAGCAGTACTTC. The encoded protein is CASIGRGGAYEQYF.

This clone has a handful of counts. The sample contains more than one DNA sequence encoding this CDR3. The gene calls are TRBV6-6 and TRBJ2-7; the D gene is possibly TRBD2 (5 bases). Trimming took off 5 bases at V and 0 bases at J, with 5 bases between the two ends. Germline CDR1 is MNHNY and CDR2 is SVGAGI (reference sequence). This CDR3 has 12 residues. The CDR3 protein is CASSRDSYEQYF. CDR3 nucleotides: TGTGCCAGCAGTCGGGACTCCTACGAGCAGTACTTC.